These T cell receptor beta chains were read from a single sample in a study of PD-L1 blockade in urothelial cancer. Sequencing was performed with immunoSEQ multiplex PCR; in TCRdb, only in-frame clones are kept and a portion is missing. The sample carries more than 35,000 clones, approximately 82% recorded once. The sequencing used PBMCs, collected around atezolizumab (anti-PD-L1) treatment. These receptors came from a man aged 65 to 79 with urothelial cancer. Both conserved end residues are part of each CDR3. D genes are given only for firm matches. Only part of the rows carry a size: once, few, many, or a class if the clone is expanded.

TRBD1	TRBV4-1	-	TRBJ1-1	TGCGCCAGCAGCCAAGATGGGGACAGGGTCACTGAAGCTTTCTTT	CASSQDGDRVTEAFF
TRBD1	TRBV28	once	TRBJ2-1	TGTGCCAGCAGCACAGCCGGGACAGGGGGCCTTAATGAGCAGTTCTTC	CASSTAGTGGLNEQFF
TRBD1	TRBV7-2	-	TRBJ1-2	TGTGCCAGCAGCTTATCCCGGGACAGACTTCACTATGGCTACACCTTC	CASSLSRDRLHYGYTF
TRBD1	TRBV5-6	-	TRBJ1-5	TGTGCCAGCACCCGACAGGGGGCAGGTCAGCCCCAGCATTTT	CASTRQGAGQPQHF
TRBD1	TRBV11-2	once	TRBJ2-5	TGTGCCAGCAGCTTAAACCTGGACAGGGAGGTAGGGGAGACCCAGTACTTC	CASSLNLDREVGETQYF
-	TRBV2	-	TRBJ1-3	TGTGCCAGCAGATCAGGGAACAGGCCTGGAAACACCATATATTTT	CASRSGNRPGNTIYF
TRBD2	TRBV19	-	TRBJ2-1	TGTGCCAGTAAATTAGCGGGAGGTGGGTACAATGAGCAGTTCTTC	CASKLAGGGYNEQFF
-	TRBV19	-	TRBJ1-2	TGTGCCAGTAGTAACATCGGGTTCGAGTATGGCTACACCTTC	CASSNIGFEYGYTF
-	TRBV6-1	-	TRBJ2-7	TGTGCCAGCAGTGAAGCGGGGGGACGGCTCTACGAGCAGTACTTC	CASSEAGGRLYEQYF
TRBD1	TRBV7-2	-	TRBJ2-7	TGTGCCAGCAGTTCCGGGACAGGGTACAACGAGCAGTACTTC	CASSSGTGYNEQYF
TRBD1	TRBV27	once	TRBJ2-7	TGTGCCAGCAGTTCCGAGACAGGGTTAGAGCAGTACTTC	CASSSETGLEQYF
TRBD1	TRBV7-9	-	TRBJ2-2	TGTGCCAGCAGCCCCCTTGTGGGACAGGGGGCCACCGGGGAGCTGTTTTTT	CASSPLVGQGATGELFF
TRBD2	TRBV7-8	-	TRBJ2-2	TGTGCCAGCAGCCCGCCCGGGGGGGGGACCGGGGAGCTGTTTTTT	CASSPPGGGTGELFF
TRBD2	TRBV28	once	TRBJ2-7	TGTGCCAGCAGCACCAGCGGGAACTTCTACGAGCAGTACTTC	CASSTSGNFYEQYF
TRBD1	TRBV7-2	-	TRBJ2-7	TGTGCCAGCAGCTTAAGAGTCAGGGGGCGGGAGCAGTACTTC	CASSLRVRGREQYF
-	TRBV29-1	-	TRBJ1-4	TGCAGCGCCAGCCAAGGAGGAGGTGAAAAACTGTTTTTT	CSASQGGGEKLFF
TRBD1	TRBV7-3	-	TRBJ2-1	TGTGCCAGCAGCTTTGACAGGGGAAATGAGCAGTTCTTC	CASSFDRGNEQFF
TRBD1	TRBV5-1	many	TRBJ2-1	TGCGCCAGCAGCTTGGGGACAGGGGGCAGTGAGCAGTTCTTC	CASSLGTGGSEQFF
-	TRBV28	-	TRBJ1-2	TGTGCCAGCAGTTTAGGACAGTATGGCTACACCTTC	CASSLGQYGYTF
-	TRBV27	-	TRBJ1-3	TGTGCCAGCAGAGACAGCTCTGGAAACACCATATATTTT	CASRDSSGNTIYF
TRBD1	TRBV30	-	TRBJ1-1	TGTGCCTGGAGTACCCAACAGGGGTCTACTGAAGCTTTCTTT	CAWSTQQGSTEAFF
TRBD1	TRBV15	-	TRBJ1-2	TGTGCCACCAGCAGAGCCGGGACAGGACTCGGTAGCAATGGCTACACCTTC	CATSRAGTGLGSNGYTF
-	TRBV9	-	TRBJ2-7	TGTGCCAGCAGCTATACACATAATAACGAGCAGTACTTC	CASSYTHNNEQYF
TRBD2	TRBV27	-	TRBJ2-2	TGTGCCAGCAAGCCTCGCGGGGGTTTCGGCGGGGAGCTGTTTTTT	CASKPRGGFGGELFF
TRBD2	TRBV6-5	medium-sized	TRBJ2-3	TGTGCCAGTAGTCCCGCCAGCGGGAGAACAGATACGCAGTATTTT	CASSPASGRTDTQYF
TRBD1	TRBV5-1	-	TRBJ1-1	TGCGCCAGCAGCTTGGGCCAGGGGGGCACTGAAGCTTTCTTT	CASSLGQGGTEAFF
TRBD1	TRBV2	-	TRBJ1-5	TGTGCCAGCAGTGAATTCGGGACAGTACAGCCCCAGCATTTT	CASSEFGTVQPQHF
TRBD1	TRBV30	-	TRBJ1-2	TGTGCCTGGACGGCAGGGGGCAACTATGGCTACACCTTC	CAWTAGGNYGYTF
TRBD1	TRBV19	-	TRBJ1-5	TGTGCCAGTAGTATAACAGGGGGCAATCAGCCCCAGCATTTT	CASSITGGNQPQHF
-	TRBV30	-	TRBJ1-1	TGTGCCTGTTATGTGCAGGGGAACACTGAAGCTTTCTTT	CACYVQGNTEAFF
TRBD1	TRBV6-6	-	TRBJ1-2	TGTGCCACTTCCTCGAGGGGGCGCTTTGGCTACACCTTC	CATSSRGRFGYTF
-	TRBV5-4	-	TRBJ1-1	TGTGCCAGCAGCGTGATACAGGGGAACACTGAAGCTTTCTTT	CASSVIQGNTEAFF
-	TRBV7-2	-	TRBJ1-6	TGTGCCAGCAGCCGTGGCGCAGGGTATAATTCACCCCTCCACTTT	CASSRGAGYNSPLHF
TRBD1	TRBV6-5	-	TRBJ1-3	TGTGCCAGCAGTAGGGACAGGACGGTTGGAAACACCATATATTTT	CASSRDRTVGNTIYF
TRBD2	TRBV5-4	once	TRBJ2-7	TGTGCCAGCAGCTTGGGGGACTACTCCTACGAGCAGTACTTC	CASSLGDYSYEQYF
-	TRBV28	-	TRBJ2-1	TGTGCCAGCAGTACCCAGGACTCGAGGGCATACAATGAGCAGTTCTTC	CASSTQDSRAYNEQFF
TRBD2	TRBV6-5	-	TRBJ2-7	TGTGCCAGCAGTACCAGATTAGCGGGGGGATACGAGCAGTACTTC	CASSTRLAGGYEQYF
-	TRBV9	-	TRBJ2-7	TGTGCCAGCAGCGTAGAAACGCGGGGCGAGCAGTACTTC	CASSVETRGEQYF
-	TRBV18	-	TRBJ1-5	TGTGCCAGCTCACCACGGCGGACGGGGCAGCCCCAGCATTTT	CASSPRRTGQPQHF
TRBD2	TRBV7-3	few	TRBJ2-3	TGTGCCAGCAGCCTGATAGCGGGAGAAGCGACAGATACGCAGTATTTT	CASSLIAGEATDTQYF
TRBD1	TRBV5-1	-	TRBJ1-3	TGCGCCAGCAACCCGACAGGGGCTGGAAACACCATATATTTT	CASNPTGAGNTIYF
TRBD1	TRBV7-8	-	TRBJ2-7	TGTGCCAGCAGCGGGGGGACAGGGAGCTCCTACGAGCAGTACTTC	CASSGGTGSSYEQYF
-	TRBV10-1	-	TRBJ2-4	TGCGCCTCAAACAGGGGGAGGGGAAACATTCAGTACTTC	CASNRGRGNIQYF
TRBD2	TRBV28	-	TRBJ2-3	TGTGCCAGCAGTCCCCCTGGACTAGCGGGAGGGTCAGATACGCAGTATTTT	CASSPPGLAGGSDTQYF
-	TRBV28	-	TRBJ1-2	TGTGCCAGCGTCACCCCCGGGGGGCAGGCTGGCTACACCTTC	CASVTPGGQAGYTF
TRBD1	TRBV10-3	-	TRBJ2-7	TGTGCCATCAGTGGGACAGGCTACGAGCAGTACTTC	CAISGTGYEQYF
TRBD1	TRBV19	-	TRBJ1-4	TGTGCCAGTAGTCGACAGGGACGCGAAAAACTGTTTTTT	CASSRQGREKLFF
TRBD1	TRBV6-4	-	TRBJ1-5	TGTGATTGGGCCGTAGGGACAGGCTATAGCAATCAGCCCCAGCATTTT	CDWAVGTGYSNQPQHF